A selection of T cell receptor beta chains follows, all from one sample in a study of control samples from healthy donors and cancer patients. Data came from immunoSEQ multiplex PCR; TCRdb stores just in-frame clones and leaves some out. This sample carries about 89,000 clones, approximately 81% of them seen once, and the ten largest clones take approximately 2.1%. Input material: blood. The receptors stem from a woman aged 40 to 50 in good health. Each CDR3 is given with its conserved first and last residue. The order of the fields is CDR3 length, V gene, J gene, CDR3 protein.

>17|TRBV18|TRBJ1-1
CASSLLFQTDLNTEAFF
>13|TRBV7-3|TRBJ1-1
CASSHSAASEAFF
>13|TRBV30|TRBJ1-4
CAWSSLSNEKLFF
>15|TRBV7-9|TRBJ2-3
CASSSGLAVSDTQYF
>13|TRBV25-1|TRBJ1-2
CASSGRFGDGYTF
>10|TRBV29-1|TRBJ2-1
CSVETGEQFF
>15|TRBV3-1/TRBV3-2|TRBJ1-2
CASSQGGTGTRGYTF
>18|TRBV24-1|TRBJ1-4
CATSDLQIPVTTNEKLFF
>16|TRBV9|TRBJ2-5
CASSPVAGGNRETQYF
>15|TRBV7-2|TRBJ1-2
CASSWTGGDGSGYTF
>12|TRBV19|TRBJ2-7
CASSMSSYEQYF
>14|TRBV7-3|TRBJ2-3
CASSLMGAADTQYF
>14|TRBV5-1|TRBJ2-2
CASSMGQGPGELFF
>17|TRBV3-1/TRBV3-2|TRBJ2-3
CASRPLNSGGITDTQYF
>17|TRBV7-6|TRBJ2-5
CASSFGASGGALETQYF
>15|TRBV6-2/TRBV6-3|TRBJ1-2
CASSPRTGTNYGYTF
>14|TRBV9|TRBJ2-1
CASSVRDTLGGQFF
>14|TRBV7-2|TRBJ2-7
CASSLGGPGYEQYF
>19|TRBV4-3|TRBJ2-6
CASSPRGGSVSVGANVLTF
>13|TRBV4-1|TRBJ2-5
CASSQVIQETQYF
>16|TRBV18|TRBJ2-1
CASSPRGLAVYNEQFF
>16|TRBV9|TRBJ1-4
CASSVGTGTGHEKLFF
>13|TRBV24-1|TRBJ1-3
CATRSPGRNTIYF
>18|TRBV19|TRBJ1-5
CASRRTGTLGNSNQPQHF
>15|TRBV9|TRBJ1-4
CASSGDSPTNEKLFF
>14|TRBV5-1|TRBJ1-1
CASSPAGGGDGAFF
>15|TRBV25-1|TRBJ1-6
CASSARTGGNSPLHF